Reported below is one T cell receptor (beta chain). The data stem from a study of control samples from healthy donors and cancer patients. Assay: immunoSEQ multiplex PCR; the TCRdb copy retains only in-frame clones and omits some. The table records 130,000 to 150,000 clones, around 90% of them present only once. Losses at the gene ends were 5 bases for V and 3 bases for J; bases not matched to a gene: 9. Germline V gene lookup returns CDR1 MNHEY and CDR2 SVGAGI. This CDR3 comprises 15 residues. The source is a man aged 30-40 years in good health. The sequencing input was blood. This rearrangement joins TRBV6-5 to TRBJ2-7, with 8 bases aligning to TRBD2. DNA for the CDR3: TGTGCCAGCAGTCAACCGGGACTAGAGGTCTACGAGCAGTACTTC. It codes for CASSQPGLEVYEQYF.